What follows are 10 T cell receptor beta chains derived from one specimen sequenced in a study of blood T cell repertoires in COVID-19. Sequencing used immunoSEQ multiplex PCR; TCRdb keeps in-frame clones, though not all of them. The sample lists about 340,000 clones, about 90% occurring once. The sample comprised peripheral blood. Every receptor here comes from a woman aged 18-30 years who had recovered from COVID-19.

The gene calls are TRBV18 and TRBJ2-1, with 11 bases aligning to TRBD2. Germline V gene sequence: CDR1 KGHSH, CDR2 LQKENI. This CDR3 has 19 amino acids. V gave up 6 bases and J gave up 1 base; unmatched junction bases: 14. The CDR3 sequence: CASSPRGTSGTISYNEQFF. The CDR3 nucleotides read TGTGCCAGCTCCCCAAGAGGGACTAGCGGAACTATTTCCTACAATGAGCAGTTCTTC.

V gene TRBV7-9 combines with J gene TRBJ1-1, with D possibly TRBD1 on 5 matching bases. V was pared by 2 bases and J by 0 bases, with 13 bases between. Germline V gene lookup returns CDR1 SEHNR and CDR2 FQNEAQ (reference sequence). The CDR3 length is 16 residues. CDR3 sequence reads: CASSLRAGPMNTEAFF. DNA for the CDR3: TGTGCCAGCAGCTTAAGGGCGGGACCGATGAACACTGAAGCTTTCTTT.

V gene TRBV7-9 combines with J gene TRBJ1-1, with no clear D. The V end lost 7 bases, the J end lost 5 bases, and 14 bases lay between the germline ends. The length of the CDR3 is 13 residues. Germline V gene sequence: CDR1 SEHNR, CDR2 FQNEAQ (reference sequence). CDR3 amino acids: CASTQMGGTEAFF. The CDR3 bases are TGTGCCAGCACCCAAATGGGAGGTACTGAAGCTTTCTTT.

This chain uses TRBV12-5 with TRBJ2-3; D gene ambiguous. Trimming stripped 6 bases from V and 4 bases from J, with 5 bases between. CDR1 LGHNT and CDR2 FRNRAP come from the germline V gene. This CDR3 spans 11 amino acids. CDR3 nucleotide sequence: TGTGCTAGTGGCAGCGCAGATACGCAGTATTTT. This translates into CASGSADTQYF.

This clone was observed a few times. This chain links TRBV25-1 with TRBJ1-5; perhaps TRBD1 as D (5 bases). In germline, CDR1 is MGHDK, CDR2 SYGVNS. The CDR3 is 18 residues long. V was cut by 1 base and J by 0 bases, with 16 bases left in between. DNA for the CDR3: TGTGCCAGCAGTGAATCTGGGGCAGGGCGGTATAGCAATCAGCCCCAGCATTTT. This codes for CASSESGAGRYSNQPQHF.

This clone was seen more than once but under ten times. V usage is TRBV27 and J usage is TRBJ2-3; 7 bases are a match to TRBD2. The germline CDR1 and CDR2 sequences are MNHEY and SMNVEV (reference sequence). Trimming took 4 bases from V and 3 from J; bases not matched to a gene: 4. The CDR3 totals 14 residues. This chain's CDR3 is CASSWTRTTDTQYF. The CDR3 nucleotides read TGTGCCAGCAGTTGGACTAGAACTACAGATACGCAGTATTTT.

This chain joins TRBV10-1 and TRBJ1-1; D uncertain. V lost 1 base and J lost 7, with 7 bases in between. Germline CDR1 WNHNN, CDR2 SYGVQD (reference sequence). This CDR3 has 12 amino acids. CDR3 in amino acids: CASSEFGLEAFF. The DNA of the CDR3 is TGCGCCAGCAGTGAGTTTGGACTTGAAGCTTTCTTT.

The chain uses TRBV2 and TRBJ1-1, with a weak D call TRBD1 (5 bases). V was clipped by 9 bases and J by 3 bases, with 17 bases between them. Per germline, CDR1 SNHLY and CDR2 FYNNEI. The CDR3 has 14 amino acids. The CDR3, as DNA: TGTGCCAGACGGGGGTCATGGGTCGACACTGAAGCTTTCTTT. This encodes CARRGSWVDTEAFF. Combining the CDR3 with reference TRBV2 and TRBJ1-1 gives the whole variable domain EPEVTQTPSHQVTQMGQEVILRCVPISNHLYFYWYRQILGQKVEFLVSFYNNEISEKSEIFDDQFSVERPDGSNFTLKIRSTKLEDSAMYFCARRGSWVDTEAFFGQGTRLTVV.

The rearrangement joins TRBV5-1 to TRBJ1-2; no clear D gene. V was cut by 0 bases and J by 9 bases, with 15 bases left in between. Germline V CDR1 and CDR2: SGHRS, YFSETQ. The CDR3 loop spans 14 amino acids. CDR3 amino acids: CASSLDLVRESYTF. The CDR3, as DNA: TGCGCCAGCAGCTTGGATCTGGTTCGGGAGAGCTACACCTTC.

This chain joins TRBV5-5 and TRBJ2-5, with D perhaps TRBD2 (6 bases). V lost 4 bases and J lost 2, with 21 bases in between. The CDR3 totals 17 residues. Germline V CDR1 and CDR2: SGHKS, YYEKEE (reference sequence). The chain's CDR3 is CASSQRDWRLPQETQYF. For the CDR3, the DNA is TGTGCCAGCAGCCAACGGGACTGGCGACTCCCACAAGAGACCCAGTACTTC.